This TCR beta chain stems from a study of T cell repertoires in cytomegalovirus infection (dated by TCRdb to about 2019). For the wider study: Peptide stimulations targeted recently identified HLA-C-restricted CMV epitopes, whose presentation resists viral immunomodulation, together with well-studied HLA-B-restricted epitopes. Because public TCR beta signatures pointed to carriage of CMV infection together with the matching HLA type, the HLA type of each donor mattered for the analysis. Beyond this particular receptor, the publication reports: Carriers of CMV infection plus the relevant HLA type were discriminated by the cumulative frequency of public TCR beta family members in the study cohort and in an independent roughly 400-donor cohort. The ex vivo response was dominated by HLA-C-restricted CMV-specific TCR beta clonotypes, and the single most frequent clonotype in two of eight donors was supplied by these HLA-C-restricted clonotypes.

The CDR3 runs 15 amino acids, cysteine and phenylalanine included. CDR3 DNA is the only sequence kept; it has 45 bases, read in frame from the first base. The germline V gene (reference sequence) gives CDR1 as MNHEY and CDR2 as SMNVEV. V ends up 6 bases short and J 7 bases short, with an unmatched junction base count of 11. TCRdb shows the sequencer as Illumina HiSeq 1500. TCRdb's own reprocessing of the public reads used fastp at Q25 and MiXCR and kept productive beta chains. Records with the same CDR3 protein are collapsed into one entry carrying the most frequent genes and DNA. For this sample there are some 920,000 distinct CDR3 sequences; roughly 30% appear just once. The ten top clones hold over 11% of the sample. Remarks on this clonotype: The target of this receptor is not known. Base qualities are not provided; no much larger clone lies one nucleotide away.

In light of the paper, this sample's treatment or condition label describes: in vitro stimulation with specific CMV peptide epitopes to enrich CMV-specific T cells. The specimen was cultured CD8+ T cells from PBMCs, collected from culture after CMV antigen stimulation. The rearrangement combines TRBV27 with TRBJ2-1; TRBD1 aligns with 8 central bases. The origin of this receptor is a human donor in good health (CMV status not recorded). Some clones in this sample may be carry-over from other donors' samples. The sequenced DNA is TGTGCCAGCAGCCTTCCTCGGACAGGGAATAATGAGCAGTTCTTC. This is translated as CASSLPRTGNNEQFF.